Following are 29 T cell receptor beta chains from one sample sequenced in a study of T cells in Graves' hyperthyroidism and ophthalmopathy. There were TCR beta CDR3 regions amplified from RNA transcripts. HTBI primers were used for first-round RT-PCR of the TCR CDR3. Each CDR3 protein gets one entry after TCRdb re-called the multiplex PCR reads with MiXCR. The table shows 96,000 or so distinct CDR3 sequences, with about 51% occurring only once. The material sequenced was blood. These receptors originate from a woman between 35 and 50 years old with Graves' hyperthyroidism.

The chain uses TRBV28 and TRBJ2-5, with D tentatively TRBD2 (5 bases). The CDR3 runs 14 residues. The germline V and J ends were trimmed by 5 bases and 7 bases, with 17 bases remaining between them. Germline lookup yields CDR1 MDHEN and CDR2 SYDVKM. The DNA of the CDR3 is TGTGCCAGCAGTGGTTGGACGGGATTTAGGACCCAGTACTTC. Its translation: CASSGWTGFRTQYF.

This clonotype was recorded many times. V and J are TRBV5-1 and TRBJ2-5; possible D gene TRBD1, 5 bases. V lost 0 bases and J lost 9, with 15 bases in between. CDR1 is SGHRS and CDR2 is YFSETQ in the germline V gene. The CDR3 has 14 residues. This CDR3 is CASSLGQSRVSQYF. The CDR3, as DNA: TGCGCCAGCAGCTTGGGACAGTCCCGGGTGTCCCAGTACTTC.

The table lists this clonotype with a few counts. This chain connects TRBV29-1 to TRBJ2-7, with TRBD2 matching over 11 bases. V gave up 3 bases and J gave up 1 base; unmatched junction bases: 2. Germline CDR1 reads SQVTM; CDR2 reads ANQGSEA. The CDR3 runs 14 residues. DNA for the CDR3: TGCAGCGTTGAGGGACTAGCGGAGTCCTACGAGCAGTACTTC. It codes for CSVEGLAESYEQYF.

This clonotype was seen at least ten times. The chain recombines TRBV19 with TRBJ2-2; no clear D. Germline CDR1 and CDR2: LNHDA and SQIVND (reference sequence). Trimming took off 5 bases at V and 5 bases at J, with 9 bases between the two ends. The CDR3 extends over 13 amino acids. CDR3 sequence: CASSLPETGELFF. CDR3 nucleotides: TGTGCCAGTAGTCTCCCTGAGACCGGGGAGCTGTTTTTT.

The table lists this clonotype with a few counts. The genes are TRBV6-6 and TRBJ1-5; no firm D call. The CDR3 has 17 amino acids. V lost 7 bases and J 3 bases, leaving 22 bases between the germline ends. Germline loops: CDR1 MNHNY, CDR2 SVGAGI (reference sequence). The CDR3 protein is CASTGRPVISHNQPQHF. CDR3 nucleotide sequence: TGTGCCAGCACAGGACGGCCCGTCATATCCCACAATCAGCCCCAGCATTTT.

This clonotype has a count of ten or more. This rearrangement joins TRBV5-1 to TRBJ1-3; a weak D match, TRBD1 (6 bases). Trimming cost V 4 bases and J 3 bases, with 14 bases left between them. CDR3 length: 15 amino acids. From germline, CDR1 is SGHRS and CDR2 YFSETQ. In nucleotides, the CDR3 is TGCGCCAGCAGCCGGGACACTCAGATTGGAAACACCATATATTTT. Protein sequence: CASSRDTQIGNTIYF.

The chain's CDR3 is CASIGTGKSNQPQHF. The CDR3 DNA sequence: TGTGCCAGCATTGGGACAGGGAAGAGCAATCAGCCCCAGCATTTT. The rearrangement links TRBV2 to TRBJ1-5, with 9 bases fitting TRBD1. The CDR3 consists of 15 residues. V trimming: 7 bases; J trimming: 1 base; junction bases outside the gene matches: 5. Germline V gene sequence: CDR1 SNHLY, CDR2 FYNNEI.

The rearrangement links TRBV9 to TRBJ1-2; the match to TRBD1 covers 12 bases. Germline V lookup: CDR1 SGDLS, CDR2 YYNGEE. Trimming cost V 1 base and J 10 bases; bases outside gene matches: 8. CDR3 length: 15 residues. CDR3 protein: CASSVMGQGASFYTF. The DNA of the CDR3 is TGTGCCAGCAGCGTAATGGGACAGGGGGCATCATTCTACACCTTC.

A word on this clonotype: A read error may explain this, as a much larger clone is one base away. Since no conserved phenylalanine or tryptophan closes the CDR3, a read error is the likely cause. The V gene is TRBV7-9, the J gene TRBJ2-3; D is perhaps TRBD2 (6 bases). V was cut by 1 base and J by 0 bases, with 8 bases left in between. The CDR3 has 15 amino acids. Germline V lookup: CDR1 SEHNR, CDR2 FQNEAQ (reference sequence). The CDR3, as DNA: TGTGCCAGCAGCTTAGGGGGGGAGAGCACAGATACGCAGTATCTT. Translating gives CASSLGGESTDTQYL.

Many counts were recorded for this clonotype. The chain uses TRBV7-9 and TRBJ2-7; 7 bases agree with TRBD1. V lost 5 bases to trimming and J lost 0 bases; unmatched junction nucleotides: 7. This CDR3 spans 15 amino acids. The V gene's germline CDR1 is SEHNR and CDR2 FQNEAQ (reference sequence). CDR3 DNA sequence: TGTGCCAGCAGCAATACAGGGGTCAGCTCCTACGAGCAGTACTTC. Encoded protein: CASSNTGVSSYEQYF. Full variable domain (rest looked up from reference TRBV7-9 and TRBJ2-7): DTGVSQNPRHKITKRGQNVTFRCDPISEHNRLYWYRQTLGQGPEFLTYFQNEAQLEKSRLLSDRFSAERPKGSFSTLEIQRTEQGDSAMYLCASSNTGVSSYEQYFGPGTRLTVT.

This clonotype is categorized as medium-sized. The chain's CDR3 is CSALRGETQYF. Written as DNA, the CDR3 is TGCAGTGCCCTTCGGGGGGAGACCCAGTACTTC. The rearrangement joins TRBV20-1 to TRBJ2-5, with D possibly being TRBD2 (6 bases). Germline CDR1 is DFQATT and CDR2 is SNEGSKA (reference sequence). The length of the CDR3 is 11 residues. Trimming removed 6 bases at V and 5 bases at J, with 10 bases between.

Concerning this clonotype: This sequence may be a read error, since a much larger clone differs from it by one base. This sequence joins TRBV5-1 and TRBJ2-7, with 8 bases identical to TRBD1. Trimming cost V 4 bases and J 4 bases; bases outside gene matches: 10. The CDR3 contains 15 residues. CDR1 and CDR2 from the germline V gene are SGHRS and YFSETQ. The CDR3, as DNA: TGCGCCAGCAGCAGGACAGGGCATATCTTGTACGAGCAGTACTTC. Residues: CASSRTGHILYEQYF.

This clonotype was seen ten or more times. This sequence joins TRBV25-1 and TRBJ1-4; unclear D gene. Looked up from germline, CDR1 is MGHDK and CDR2 is SYGVNS. V was trimmed by 2 bases and J by 2 bases, leaving 9 bases between them. The CDR3 length is 15 residues. This CDR3 reads CASSENIVTNEKLFF. The CDR3 DNA reads as TGTGCCAGCAGTGAAAATATCGTCACTAATGAAAAACTGTTTTTT.

The chain couples TRBV7-8 to TRBJ2-5, with D perhaps matching TRBD1 or TRBD2 (5 bases each). CDR1 and CDR2 (germline): SGHVS, FQNEAQ. V gave up 7 bases and J gave up 9 bases, with 15 bases separating them. The CDR3 has 12 residues. The CDR3 loop is CASTSPGQPQYF. The CDR3 nucleotides read TGTGCCAGCACCTCGCCGGGGCAGCCCCAGTACTTC.

Many counts were recorded for this clonotype. The chain has TRBV4-3 and TRBJ1-2, with D hard to call. The CDR3 sequence is 15 residues long. Trimming took 3 bases from V and 2 from J, leaving 13 bases between them. Per germline, CDR1 LGHNA and CDR2 YSLEER. This CDR3 reads CASSQAGLANYGYTF. The CDR3 DNA is TGCGCCAGCAGCCAGGCCGGCCTGGCAAACTATGGCTACACCTTC.

The V call is TRBV15, the J call TRBJ1-2; 7 nucleotides agree with TRBD1. Germline values: CDR1 LNHNV, CDR2 YYDKDF (reference sequence). This CDR3 spans 12 amino acids. V dropped 7 bases and J dropped 7; count of bases not matched to a gene: 6. CDR3 protein: CATKTGNIGYTF. In DNA, the CDR3 is TGTGCCACCAAGACAGGGAACATTGGCTACACCTTC.

This sequence joins TRBV5-1 and TRBJ1-2, with TRBD1 matching over 9 bases. Germline V CDR1 and CDR2: SGHRS, YFSETQ. Trimming at V came to 2 bases and at J to 5 bases, leaving 7 bases not matched to a gene. The CDR3 has 15 residues. The chain's CDR3 is CASSFGQGIGYGYTF. As DNA, the CDR3 is TGCGCCAGCAGCTTCGGACAGGGGATAGGATATGGCTACACCTTC.

The V gene is TRBV7-2, the J gene TRBJ2-3, with TRBD2 matching 11 bases. CDR3 size: 16 residues. Germline CDR1 SGHTA, CDR2 FQGNSA. V shed 3 bases and J 7 bases; nucleotides not matched to a gene: 9. CDR3 in amino acids: CASSFYTSGRTNTQYF. CDR3 bases: TGTGCCAGCAGCTTCTACACTAGCGGGAGAACAAATACGCAGTATTTT.

The sample holds a few counts of this clonotype. The CDR3 loop is CASRDRGYQPQHF. The CDR3 nucleotides are TGTGCCAGCAGAGATCGAGGGTATCAGCCCCAGCATTTT. The chain employs TRBV2 and TRBJ1-5, with no clear D. The V end lost 6 bases, the J end lost 5 bases, and 11 bases lay between the germline ends. The germline CDR1 and CDR2 sequences are SNHLY and FYNNEI. The CDR3 runs to 13 residues.

This clonotype showed up many times. The genes are TRBV7-8 and TRBJ2-7, with D perhaps matching TRBD2 (6 bases). Trimming removed 8 bases from V and 3 bases from J, with 14 bases in between. From germline, CDR1 is SGHVS and CDR2 FQNEAQ. This CDR3 has 13 residues. CDR3 residues: CASSPGTYYEQYF. The CDR3 DNA reads as TGTGCCAGCTCACCCGGGACTTACTACGAGCAGTACTTC.

This clonotype has a count of ten or more. The chain employs TRBV28 and TRBJ2-7, with D tentatively TRBD1 (5 bases). CDR1 MDHEN and CDR2 SYDVKM come from the germline V gene. V was shortened by 3 bases and J by 4 bases, with 7 bases between the two germline ends. CDR3 size: 12 residues. For the CDR3, the DNA is TGTGCCAGCAGTTTGGGGCAATACGAGCAGTACTTC. It is translated as CASSLGQYEQYF.

V usage is TRBV6-5 and J usage is TRBJ2-3; perhaps TRBD1 as D (5 bases). The V gene's germline CDR1 is MNHEY and CDR2 SVGAGI. V gave up 4 bases and J gave up 2 bases, with 16 bases separating them. The CDR3 runs 16 residues. This chain's CDR3 is CASSLRTSGNTDTQYF. The CDR3 DNA reads as TGTGCCAGCAGTTTGCGGACAAGTGGAAACACAGATACGCAGTATTTT.

As DNA, the CDR3 is TGTGCCAGCAGTAGACCGACCCGGGACAGAGCTAACTATGGCTACACCTTC. It yields the protein CASSRPTRDRANYGYTF. The chain couples TRBV7-2 to TRBJ1-2; 7 nucleotides align to TRBD1. CDR3 size: 17 residues. Unmatched junction bases numbered 13, after V lost 6 bases and J lost 0 bases. Germline V gene lookup returns CDR1 SGHTA and CDR2 FQGNSA.

In its sample, this clonotype was seen many times. The CDR3: CSARIPGTGYQETQYF. Written as DNA, the CDR3 is TGCAGTGCTAGAATACCCGGGACAGGGTACCAAGAGACCCAGTACTTC. The rearrangement links TRBV20-1 to TRBJ2-5; TRBD1 matches 9 bases. V dropped 2 bases and J dropped 0; count of bases not matched to a gene: 7. The CDR3 runs to 16 residues. Germline V gene data show CDR1 as DFQATT and CDR2 as SNEGSKA (reference sequence).

This clonotype was seen ten or more times. The chain employs TRBV9 and TRBJ1-6; D perhaps matches TRBD1 (5 bases). Per germline, CDR1 SGDLS and CDR2 YYNGEE. Between the trimmed V and J ends, which lost 2 bases and 7 bases, there was a span of 10 bases. The CDR3 is made up of 14 amino acids. The CDR3: CASSVAGINSPLHF. CDR3 sequence (DNA): TGTGCCAGCAGCGTTGCAGGGATCAATTCACCCCTCCACTTT.

To note about this clonotype: A clone one base away is much larger, so this may be a read error. The rearrangement joins TRBV7-2 to TRBJ2-7; D may be TRBD2 (6 bases). The length of the CDR3 is 15 residues. Germline assignment: CDR1 SGHTA and CDR2 FQGNSA. CDR3 residues: CASSLVVGRLGEQHF. The CDR3 DNA follows: TGTGCCAGCAGCTTGGTCGTCGGGAGACTGGGGGAGCAGCACTTC.

This clonotype showed up just once. The V call is TRBV20-1, the J call TRBJ1-1, with D possibly matching TRBD1 (5 bases). Per the germline V gene, CDR1 is DFQATT and CDR2 is SNEGSKA (reference sequence). This CDR3 contains 15 residues. Trimming took 1 base from V and 11 from J, leaving 23 bases between them. CDR3 region: CSARVSNLGRGWAFF. In DNA form, the CDR3 reads TGCAGTGCTAGAGTATCAAATTTGGGGAGGGGTTGGGCTTTCTTT.

CDR3 region: CASSQDLGELFF. As DNA, the CDR3 is TGTGCCAGCAGCCAAGATCTCGGGGAGCTGTTTTTT. V is TRBV9 and J is TRBJ2-2, with D uncertain. Germline V lookup: CDR1 SGDLS, CDR2 YYNGEE. The CDR3 sequence is 12 residues long. V was shortened by 4 bases and J by 7 bases, with 8 bases between the two germline ends.

This clonotype appeared a few times. The chain is built from TRBV6-6 and TRBJ2-5, with TRBD1 as a possible D gene (6 bases). V was trimmed by 3 bases and J by 5 bases, leaving 10 bases between them. There are 13 residues in the CDR3. Per germline, CDR1 MNHNY and CDR2 SVGAGI (reference sequence). CDR3 DNA: TGTGCCAGCAGTTATCAGGGGTGGGAGACCCAGTACTTC. Amino acid sequence: CASSYQGWETQYF.